Listed here is a single T cell receptor (beta chain). Its antigen has not been determined. No base quality information exists; no much larger clone differs at one position. This sample stems from a study of cytomegalovirus exposure and HLA in healthy donors (dated by TCRdb to 2015 to 2018). For context, the study as a whole: According to an earlier analysis of 587 of the donors, 150 million to 200 million T cells yielded 120 million or so unique TCR beta sequences and roughly 280 Gb of sequence data. Rather than using new phenotypic data, the later analysis identified candidate immune exposures from TCR beta sequences and from how often those sequences occurred across donors. Among 300 to 500 genotyped donors of the cohort, an average of approximately 240,000 unique TCR beta nucleotide sequences was sequenced per donor, of which about 18% were non-productive. A separate validation cohort of roughly 120 different subjects was used in addition to the approximately 700-subject first cohort. An earlier analysis of more than 450 of the donors used high-throughput TCR beta sequencing to judge whether each TCR beta V gene segment behaved as functional or pseudogenic. All discovery cohort repertoires had been generated using a single sequencing platform. Typing coverage varied by locus: roughly 629-640 donors for A, B, C, DRB1 and DQB1; more than 500 for DQA1; more than 600 for DPA1; fewer than 480 for DPB1. HLA typing included class I and class II loci at four-digit resolution. To predict cytomegalovirus infection status, the study brought together high-throughput TCR immunosequencing, statistical association of individual TCRs with disease status, and machine learning. To study patterns of TCR occurrence, a later analysis re-analyzed previously published TCR beta repertoires from 500 to 850 donors and added high-resolution HLA genotyping. The T cell repertoires of roughly 660 subjects were profiled by immunosequencing and related to cytomegalovirus serostatus. Several DR-DQ haplotypes were treated as single units for association and clustering because of strong linkage in the cohort. Of the approximately 400 genotyped donors, over 70% fell in the genetic ancestry cluster associated with self-reported Caucasian donors. An early release that covered about 640 HLA-typed donors contained around 330 gigabases of sequencing data and 80 million or so unique TCR sequences. Donor age, sex, ethnicity and CMV serostatus were compiled alongside the repertoire data. The study aimed to test whether signatures of past pathogen exposure could be identified by cataloging public T cell receptors. A later genetic analysis took genome-wide SNP genotypes for about 65% of the 666 donors and used that subset as a discovery cohort. Broader findings and caveats from the paper: An earlier analysis of 587 of the donors showed that most TCR beta V segments appeared in productive rearrangements either about 87% or about 30% of the time, which broadly matched IMGT annotations. Only TCR beta chains were sequenced in this cohort, and the absence of alpha or paired-chain data limited detectable features. Some IMGT-functional V segments, including TRBV6-2 and TRBV6-3, could not be told apart with the 87-base-pair reads, so those segments were excluded. A further reported finding was that TCR beta sequences accurately predicted the HLA-A and HLA-B alleles for most subjects in the first cohort. According to a later analysis, TCR association rates differed among HLA loci, with DRB1 alleles showing the most associated TCRs and HLA-C alleles showing the fewest. In a later analysis, HLA-associated TCR beta chains were found to be more clonally expanded and to have lower generation probabilities than equally common non-associated chains. Because counts were too low, seventeen rarely observed V segments, including chromosome 9 orphons, were left out of the earlier analysis of 587 of the donors. The authors suggested that the approach could potentially be extended to other disease states and immunological phenotypes. While some public TCRs were present in many individuals, most TCR sequences turned up only very rarely across donors. The classifier was reported to diagnose cytomegalovirus status with high specificity and sensitivity in both the original cohort and the validation cohort. In a later genetic analysis, fewer N-insertions in productive TCRs were reported among donors in an Asian-associated ancestry cluster than the roughly 700-donor mean. Strong co-occurrence of HLA alleles, especially DR and DQ, made assigning TCR associations to individual alleles difficult. A few of the identified cytomegalovirus-associated TCR beta chains were confirmed in vitro to be specific for cytomegalovirus antigens. A later genetic analysis associated a missense DCLRE1C variant with V-gene and J-gene trimming of TCR beta chains, and an independent cohort replicated the association. The only immune exposure information available for the cohort was CMV serostatus. In a later analysis, some 17,000 TCR beta sequences were associated with specific HLA alleles at a false discovery rate of 0.05. A later analysis found that most CMV-associated TCR beta chains appeared HLA-restricted, with HLA associations seemingly driven largely by CMV exposure. In the study, 150 to 200 TCR beta chains were listed as associated with cytomegalovirus. A cluster of highly shared sequence variants was judged likely to be a technical artifact of the sequencing pipeline. Correlated functional status among segregating V segments might be attributable to linkage disequilibrium, but an unknown experimental factor could not be ruled out. Because some donors lacked HLA typing at each locus, the association tests relied only on the typed subset. In a later analysis, several top co-occurrence clusters were reported to appear linked to parvovirus B19, influenza, CMV and Epstein-Barr virus. Sequencing depth was assumed to be roughly uniform across donors in the presence/absence analyses, though that assumption may not hold.

The cohort comprised 670 or so healthy bone marrow donors. At the time of sampling, every cohort member was nominally healthy, though immune exposures that went unrecorded were likely present. The donor tested CMV seronegative, placing the donor among the 300 to 450 seronegative members of the cohort. A peripheral blood sample was collected from each donor, and TCR beta sequencing was performed on peripheral blood mononuclear cells. Genomic DNA was extracted from the blood cell samples with the Qiagen DNeasy Blood Extraction Kit. Library prep was done by the immunoSEQ multiplex PCR assay. For the multiplex PCR, a mixture combining 60 forward primers for TCR Vbeta segments and 13 reverse primers for TCR Jbeta segments was used. Amplification of the CDR3 region of rearranged TCR beta genes was performed with a multiplex PCR assay on genomic DNA. Amplified TCR beta libraries were sequenced as 87-base-pair reads on the Illumina HiSeq System. Concerning the study's data processing: A later analysis tallied roughly 76 million unique TCR beta chains across the 650 to 750 repertoires, and approximately 12 million of those chains were shared by two or more donors. A nearest-neighbor algorithm error-corrected the raw reads and collapsed the reads into unique sequences, merging closely related sequences to remove PCR and sequencing errors. CDR3 sequences were aligned to IMGT reference sequences to assign V, D and J gene segments. For a sequence to be retained, a match of at least six nucleotides was required to both a V gene segment and a J gene segment. A rearrangement was called productive if the CDR3 had no stop codons and remained in frame with V and J, and every other rearrangement was called non-productive. CDR3 was defined by IMGT convention, running from the second conserved V-encoded cysteine to the conserved J-encoded phenylalanine. In an earlier analysis of around 640 of the donors, sequences lacking an unambiguous match to a single V gene segment were excluded. An earlier analysis of under 750 of the donors called V segments functional above 56.7% productive rearrangements and segregating when the between-donor standard deviation exceeded 5%. To diagnose cytomegalovirus status from the catalog of TCR beta chain sequences, a statistical classification framework was built. In a later analysis, V and J genes were assigned by comparing TCR nucleotide sequences against IMGT/GENE-DB human TR gene sequences. A later analysis assigned CDR3 sequences and most-parsimonious VDJ recombination scenarios with the TCRdist pipeline. In a later analysis, each TCR beta chain was defined by its CDR3 amino acid sequence together with its V-gene family, and reads lacking a unique V-gene family were excluded. As a way to deal with suspected cross-contamination and a sequencing artifact, a later analysis dropped more than 500 nucleotide sequences that were highly shared and had low generation probability. A later analysis calculated a clonal expansion index for each public chain from normalized within-repertoire ranks of inferred template counts. In a later analysis, generation probabilities were computed using a VDJ recombination model fitted to out-of-frame rearrangements, and the results were checked against IGoR. In a later analysis, TCR-TCR, TCR-HLA and TCR-CMV co-occurrence was scored with hypergeometric tests, and a repertoire-size bias correction was applied to TCR pairs. False discovery rates were estimated in a later analysis by permuting HLA or CMV assignments 20 times. A later analysis grouped co-occurring TCRs with DBSCAN, adding TCRdist sequence similarity when clustering within HLA-allele-positive subsets. Repertoires with fewer than 30,000 or more than 120,000 public chains, plus five repertoires with anomalous nucleotide sharing, were excluded from co-occurrence clustering. Not all clones reach the TCRdb copy of this immuneACCESS table, which keeps in-frame sequences only. Checked studies attribute under half of the gap to unresolved V genes and leave the rest unexplained. That table is the source of V, J and clone size, and D and trimming were worked out from the DNA. The sample contains about 250,000 clones, around 78% of them found a single time. The ten top clones hold 0.45% to 0.5% of the sample.

The germline V gene sets CDR1 to SGHRS and CDR2 to YFSETQ. Trimming takes 4 bases off V and 6 bases off J; junction bases not matched to a gene: 15. Reading from cysteine to phenylalanine, the CDR3 counts 17 amino acids. The only DNA kept is the CDR3, 51 bases in frame from the first base. Material: PBMCs. The TCR comes from a boy younger than 18 in good health and CMV-seronegative. The rearrangement combines TRBV5-1 with TRBJ2-1; 8 central nucleotides agree with TRBD1. CDR3 reads: CASSPLTGQGPFNEQFF. The DNA sequence is given as TGCGCCAGCAGCCCACTTACCGGACAGGGTCCGTTCAATGAGCAGTTCTTC.